The sequence of this TCR beta chain was determined in a study of blood T cell repertoires in COVID-19 (TCRdb year 2020). With regard to the full study: The collaborator samples originated in the United States, Italy and Spain and spanned the acute and convalescent phases of COVID-19. The material from the prospective study consisted of cDNA or gDNA derived from T cells, B-cell-depleted T cells, or PBMCs. Deeply sampled blood TCRbeta repertoires from subjects exposed to, actively infected with, or recovered from COVID-19 were included in the dataset. The repertoires were released in a freely available public database meant as a resource for research on the immune response to SARS-CoV-2. The samples were drawn from two sources: the first 160 participants of the ongoing ImmuneRACE study, and 1,254 subjects contributed by 6 global collaborators. The sample metadata nearly always contained a de-identified subject ID, COVID-19 status, age in years and sex. Where HLA class I and class II types were available, the types were taken from metadata supplied by the sample provider, not from assay-based typing.

What the authors observed across the whole study: The amount of clinical and demographic metadata varied by source and participant and was provided uncurated.

Note on this clone: No cognate antigen has been identified for it. No base qualities exist here, and no much larger clone lies one base off it.

The immunoSEQ Assay, a bias-controlled multiplex PCR, was used to amplify TCRbeta CDR3 regions from genomic DNA. Per the authors' processing: Nucleated cell counts per sample were estimated from amplification of reference gene primers within the assay. To quantify the absolute abundance of each unique TCRbeta CDR3 rearrangement, sequence reads were collapsed and filtered. Productive Simpson clonality was computed per sample as the square root of Simpson's diversity index over productive rearrangements. The source is immuneACCESS, and TCRdb retained only in-frame sequences with V and J called. Part of the clones is not carried over; for the studies checked, unresolved V genes explain less than half of this, and the remainder is unexplained. V and J calls and clone size are as listed in that table; D and trimming were resolved from the DNA. The sample contains around 19,000 clones, around 90% of them found a single time. The ten top clones hold 5% to 7.5% of the sample.

Collaborating institutions collected whole blood in K2EDTA tubes following their own protocols. For TCRbeta analysis, collaborators shipped samples in one of three forms: frozen whole blood, isolated PBMCs, or DNA extracted from either of those sample types. V is trimmed back by 1 base and J by 5 bases, and the junction contains 9 bases that no gene match accounts for. The CDR3 measures 16 amino acids from cysteine to phenylalanine. Only CDR3 DNA is held: 48 bases, read in frame from base 1. CDR1 LGHDT and CDR2 YNNKEL are derived from the germline V gene (reference sequence). The rearrangement joined TRBV3-1 (or the pseudogene TRBV3-2) to TRBJ2-3; TRBD2 matches 7 bases in the middle. The sample consisted of peripheral blood. This sequence originates from a human donor in a cohort sampled during active COVID-19. The CDR3 protein sequence reads: CASSQVRLAVRDTQYF. The bases read TGTGCCAGCAGCCAAGTCCGGCTAGCGGTTCGAGATACGCAGTATTTT.